This TCR beta chain appears in the sequencing data of a study of early T cells in non-severe SARS-CoV-2 infection (dated by TCRdb to the early 2020s). The study in broad terms: TCR sequencing used bulk RNA from unsorted whole blood, so alpha and beta chains could not be paired.

Points the paper makes about the study in general: VDJdb matching was skewed toward anti-spike CD8 responses and likely underestimated virus-specific expansions, missing private and CD4 specificities.

A case-control design nested within a healthcare worker cohort in London, UK, was used, with weekly nasopharyngeal swab PCR tests and blood sampling performed. Healthcare workers were enrolled in the week of the UK lockdown, from 23 to 31 March 2020, and were followed every week for up to roughly 15 weeks. Receptor amplification or capture employed 5' RACE. Sequenced using a NextSeq 500. In the TCR library protocol, unique molecular identifiers were attached to individual cDNA molecules to correct for PCR bias and sequencing error. Both TCR alpha and beta chains were sequenced, and tight co-correlation was observed between alpha and beta sequence abundances in each sample. Per the original workflow: V gene, J gene and CDR3 annotation of TCR sequences was performed with Decombinator V4. TCRs were defined as expanded if a significant change between any two time points was detected under a Poisson model with p below 0.0001. TCR abundances were normalised to the total number of TCRs sequenced in each sample and reported as counts per million. TRAV1-2 paired with TRAJ12, TRAJ20 or TRAJ33 defined MAIT TCRs, while TRAV10 paired with TRAJ18 defined iNKT TCRs. VDJdb, accessed 1 November 2021, was searched for CMV, EBV and SARS-CoV-2 annotated TCRs, with TCRs annotated for multiple antigens excluded. The public sequencing data were trimmed at Q25 with fastp and processed into clonotypes with MiXCR by TCRdb, which kept only in-frame beta chains. A single entry per CDR3 protein holds the most common genes and DNA from its merged rows. For this entry, the V and J calls and clone size follow TCRdb and not the study's own pipeline. The sample table contains 55,000 to 65,000 distinct CDR3 sequences; only one count was recorded for 8% to 9.5% of them. Around 17% of the sample goes to the ten largest clones.

From the cysteine through the phenylalanine, the CDR3 covers 16 amino acids. Of the read, only the CDR3 DNA is kept; its 48 bases are in frame from base 1. V loses 1 base, J loses 4 bases, and the germline ends lie 14 bases apart. Via the germline V gene, CDR1 is SGHTA and CDR2 FQGNSA. There are many counts of this clonotype. No antigen is known for it. No base-level quality is on record; no much larger clone is a single base apart. This sequence was found in an adult who was a healthcare worker with PCR-confirmed SARS-CoV-2 infection or an uninfected control (not recorded which). This chain joins TRBV7-2 to TRBJ1-3; matching of 5 bases hints at TRBD1 as the D gene. Specimen: whole blood. The DNA reads as follows: TGTGCCAGCAGCTTAGGGACATCGAAAACCGGAAACACCATATATTTT. Its protein is CASSLGTSKTGNTIYF.